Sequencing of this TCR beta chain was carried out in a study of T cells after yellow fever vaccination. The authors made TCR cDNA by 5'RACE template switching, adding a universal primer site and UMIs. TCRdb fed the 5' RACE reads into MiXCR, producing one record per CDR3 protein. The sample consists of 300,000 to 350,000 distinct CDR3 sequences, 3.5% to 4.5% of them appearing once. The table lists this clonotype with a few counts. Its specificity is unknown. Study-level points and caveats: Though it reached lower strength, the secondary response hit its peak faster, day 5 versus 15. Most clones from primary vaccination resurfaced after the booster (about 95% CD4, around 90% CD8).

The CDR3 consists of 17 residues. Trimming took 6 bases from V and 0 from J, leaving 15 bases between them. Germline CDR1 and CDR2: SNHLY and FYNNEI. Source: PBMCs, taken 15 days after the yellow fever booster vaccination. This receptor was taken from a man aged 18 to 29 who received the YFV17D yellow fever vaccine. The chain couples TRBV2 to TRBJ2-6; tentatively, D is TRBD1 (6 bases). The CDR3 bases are TGTGCCAGCAGGGAACAGGGAACCTACTCTGGGGCCAACGTCCTGACTTTC. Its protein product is CASREQGTYSGANVLTF.